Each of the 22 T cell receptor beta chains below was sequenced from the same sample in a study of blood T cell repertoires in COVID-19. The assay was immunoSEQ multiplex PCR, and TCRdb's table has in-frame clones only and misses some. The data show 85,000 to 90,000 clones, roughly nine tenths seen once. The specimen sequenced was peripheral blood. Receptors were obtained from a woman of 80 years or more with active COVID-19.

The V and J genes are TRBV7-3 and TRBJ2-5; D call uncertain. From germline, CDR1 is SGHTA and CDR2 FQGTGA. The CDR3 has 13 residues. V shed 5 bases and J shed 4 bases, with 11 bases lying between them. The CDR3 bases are TGTGCCAGCAGCCGACTGTCCGGAGAGACCCAGTACTTC. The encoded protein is CASSRLSGETQYF.

The CDR3 reads CASSPGLAGVGEQYF. The CDR3 DNA sequence: TGTGCCAGCTCACCAGGACTAGCGGGAGTCGGTGAGCAGTACTTC. J is TRBJ2-7 and V is TRBV18, with 13 bases fitting TRBD2. Trimming cost V 2 bases and J 7 bases; bases outside gene matches: 5. The CDR3 consists of 15 residues. Looked up from germline, CDR1 is KGHSH and CDR2 is LQKENI.

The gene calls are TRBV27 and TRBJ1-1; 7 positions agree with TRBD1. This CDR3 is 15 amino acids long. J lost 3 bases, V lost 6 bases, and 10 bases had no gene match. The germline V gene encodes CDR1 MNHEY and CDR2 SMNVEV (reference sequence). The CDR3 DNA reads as TGTGCCAGCAGGCTTAGCCCGACAGGGTACACTGAAGCTTTCTTT. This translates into CASRLSPTGYTEAFF.

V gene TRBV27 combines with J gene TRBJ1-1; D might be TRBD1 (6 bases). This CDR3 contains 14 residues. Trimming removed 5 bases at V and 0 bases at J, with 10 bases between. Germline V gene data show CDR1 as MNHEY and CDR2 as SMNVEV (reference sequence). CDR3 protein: CASSPRGLNTEAFF. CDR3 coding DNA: TGTGCCAGCAGTCCCAGGGGACTGAACACTGAAGCTTTCTTT.

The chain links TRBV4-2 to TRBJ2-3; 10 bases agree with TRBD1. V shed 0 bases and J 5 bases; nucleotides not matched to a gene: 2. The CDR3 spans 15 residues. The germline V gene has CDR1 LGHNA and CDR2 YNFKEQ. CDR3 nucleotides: TGTGCCAGCAGCCAAGAGGACAGGGGGATAGATACGCAGTATTTT. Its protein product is CASSQEDRGIDTQYF.

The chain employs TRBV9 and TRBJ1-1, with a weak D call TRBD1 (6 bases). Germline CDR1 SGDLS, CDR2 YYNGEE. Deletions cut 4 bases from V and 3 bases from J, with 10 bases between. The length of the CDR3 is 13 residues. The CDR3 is CASSTTGYTEAFF. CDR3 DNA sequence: TGTGCCAGCAGCACAACAGGGTACACTGAAGCTTTCTTT. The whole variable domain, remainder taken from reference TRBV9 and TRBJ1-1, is DSGVTQTPKHLITATGQRVTLRCSPRSGDLSVYWYQQSLDQGLQFLIQYYNGEERAKGNILERFSAQQFPDLHSELNLSSLELGDSALYFCASSTTGYTEAFFGQGTRLTVV.

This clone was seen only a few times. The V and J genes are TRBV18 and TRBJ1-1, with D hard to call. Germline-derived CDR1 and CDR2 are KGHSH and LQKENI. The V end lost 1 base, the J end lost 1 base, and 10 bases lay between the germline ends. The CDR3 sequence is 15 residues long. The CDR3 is CASSPLGSGNTEAFF. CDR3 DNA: TGTGCCAGCTCACCACTTGGGAGCGGGAACACTGAAGCTTTCTTT.

CDR3 amino acids: CASSLGPAGRSTDTQYF. CDR3 DNA sequence: TGTGCCAGCAGCTTAGGTCCAGCGGGGAGGAGCACAGATACGCAGTATTTT. The J gene is TRBJ2-3, the V gene TRBV7-2, with 7 bases matching TRBD2. The CDR3 loop spans 17 amino acids. Looked up from germline, CDR1 is SGHTA and CDR2 is FQGNSA. V was clipped by 1 base and J by 0 bases; unmatched bases: 7.

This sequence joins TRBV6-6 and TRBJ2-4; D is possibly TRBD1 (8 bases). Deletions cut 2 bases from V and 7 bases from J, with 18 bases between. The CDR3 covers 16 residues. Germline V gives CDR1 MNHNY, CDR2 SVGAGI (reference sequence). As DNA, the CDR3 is TGTGCCAGCAGTTACCCCTTAACAGGGGGAGGGAACATTCAGTACTTC. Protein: CASSYPLTGGGNIQYF.

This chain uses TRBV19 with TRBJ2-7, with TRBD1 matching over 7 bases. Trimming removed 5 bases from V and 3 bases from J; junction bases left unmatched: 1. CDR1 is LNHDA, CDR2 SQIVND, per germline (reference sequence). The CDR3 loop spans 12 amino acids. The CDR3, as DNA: TGTGCCAGTAGTCGGACAGGCTACGAGCAGTACTTC. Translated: CASSRTGYEQYF. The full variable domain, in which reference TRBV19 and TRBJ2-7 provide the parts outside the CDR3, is DGGITQSPKYLFRKEGQNVTLSCEQNLNHDAMYWYRQDPGQGLRLIYYSQIVNDFQKGDIAEGYSVSREKKESFPLTVTSAQKNPTAFYLCASSRTGYEQYFGPGTRLTVT.

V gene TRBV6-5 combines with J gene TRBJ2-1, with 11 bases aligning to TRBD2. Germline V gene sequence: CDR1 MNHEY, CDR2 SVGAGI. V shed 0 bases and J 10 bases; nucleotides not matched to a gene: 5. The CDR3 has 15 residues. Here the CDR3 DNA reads TGTGCCAGCAGTTACTCGGTGGTAGCGGGGGGGGAGCAGTTCTTC. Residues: CASSYSVVAGGEQFF.

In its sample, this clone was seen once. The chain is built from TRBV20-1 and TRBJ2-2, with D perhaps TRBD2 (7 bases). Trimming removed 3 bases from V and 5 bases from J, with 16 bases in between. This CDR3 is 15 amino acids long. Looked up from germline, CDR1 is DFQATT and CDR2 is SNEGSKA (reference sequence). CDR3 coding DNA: TGCAGTGCTAGTTCCGGCAGGGGAGGGACCGGGGAGCTGTTTTTT. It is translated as CSASSGRGGTGELFF.

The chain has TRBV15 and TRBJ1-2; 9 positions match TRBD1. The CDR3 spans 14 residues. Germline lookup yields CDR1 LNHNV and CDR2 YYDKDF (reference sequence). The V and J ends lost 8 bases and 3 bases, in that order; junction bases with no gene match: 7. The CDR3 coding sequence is TGTGCCACCGGCCGGGACAGGGTTGACTATGGCTACACCTTC. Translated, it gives CATGRDRVDYGYTF.

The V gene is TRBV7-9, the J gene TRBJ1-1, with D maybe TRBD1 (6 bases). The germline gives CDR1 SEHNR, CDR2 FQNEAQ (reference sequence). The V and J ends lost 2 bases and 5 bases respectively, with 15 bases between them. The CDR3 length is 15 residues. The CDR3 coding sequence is TGTGCCAGCAGCTTACTCGGGGACACGGGGACTGAAGCTTTCTTT. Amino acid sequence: CASSLLGDTGTEAFF. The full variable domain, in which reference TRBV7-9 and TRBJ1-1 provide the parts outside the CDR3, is DTGVSQNPRHKITKRGQNVTFRCDPISEHNRLYWYRQTLGQGPEFLTYFQNEAQLEKSRLLSDRFSAERPKGSFSTLEIQRTEQGDSAMYLCASSLLGDTGTEAFFGQGTRLTVV.

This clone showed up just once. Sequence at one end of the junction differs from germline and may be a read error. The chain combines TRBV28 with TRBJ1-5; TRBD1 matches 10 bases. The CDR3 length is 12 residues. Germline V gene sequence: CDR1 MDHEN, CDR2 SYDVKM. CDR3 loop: CASSPPLGQGFF. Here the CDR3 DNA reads TGTGCCAGCAGTCCACCCTTGGGACAGGGGTTTTTT.

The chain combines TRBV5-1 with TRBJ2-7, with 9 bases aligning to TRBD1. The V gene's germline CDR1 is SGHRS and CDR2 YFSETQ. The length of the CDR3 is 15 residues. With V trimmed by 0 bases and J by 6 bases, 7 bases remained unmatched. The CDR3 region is CASSLAGTGTGEQYF. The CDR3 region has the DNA TGCGCCAGCAGCTTGGCCGGGACAGGGACCGGCGAGCAGTACTTC.

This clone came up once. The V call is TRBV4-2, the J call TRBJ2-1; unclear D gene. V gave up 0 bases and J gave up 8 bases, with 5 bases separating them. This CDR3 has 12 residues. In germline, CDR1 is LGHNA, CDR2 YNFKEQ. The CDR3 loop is CASSQDTDEQFF. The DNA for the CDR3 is TGTGCCAGCAGCCAAGATACGGATGAGCAGTTCTTC.

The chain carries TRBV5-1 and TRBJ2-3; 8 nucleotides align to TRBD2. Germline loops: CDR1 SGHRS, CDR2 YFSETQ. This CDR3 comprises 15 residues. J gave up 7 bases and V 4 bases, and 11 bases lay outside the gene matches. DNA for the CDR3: TGCGCCAGCAGCACAGAACCGGGAGGGTCATATACGCAGTATTTT. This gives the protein CASSTEPGGSYTQYF. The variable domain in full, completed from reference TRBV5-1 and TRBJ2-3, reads KAGVTQTPRYLIKTRGQQVTLSCSPISGHRSVSWYQQTPGQGLQFLFEYFSETQRNKGNFPGRFSGRQFSNSRSEMNVSTLELGDSALYLCASSTEPGGSYTQYFGPGTRLTVL.

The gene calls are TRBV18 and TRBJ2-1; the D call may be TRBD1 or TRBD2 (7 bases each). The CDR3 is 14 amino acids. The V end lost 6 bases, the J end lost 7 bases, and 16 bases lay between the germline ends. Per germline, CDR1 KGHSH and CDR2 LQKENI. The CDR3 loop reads CASSPGGGRNEQFF. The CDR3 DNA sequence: TGTGCCAGCTCCCCAGGGGGGGGGCGGAATGAGCAGTTCTTC.

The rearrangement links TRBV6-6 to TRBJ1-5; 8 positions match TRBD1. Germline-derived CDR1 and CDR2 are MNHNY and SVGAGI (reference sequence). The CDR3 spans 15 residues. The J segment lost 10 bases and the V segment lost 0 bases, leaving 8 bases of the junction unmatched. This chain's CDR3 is CASSYSGQALSPQHF. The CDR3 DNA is TGTGCCAGCAGTTACTCGGGACAGGCCCTGAGTCCCCAGCATTTT.

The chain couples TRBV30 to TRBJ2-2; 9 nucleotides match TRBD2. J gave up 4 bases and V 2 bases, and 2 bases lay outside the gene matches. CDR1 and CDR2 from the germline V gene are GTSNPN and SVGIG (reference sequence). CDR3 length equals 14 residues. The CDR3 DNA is TGTGCCTGGAGTTATAGCGGGAGCACCGGGGAGCTGTTTTTT. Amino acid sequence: CAWSYSGSTGELFF.

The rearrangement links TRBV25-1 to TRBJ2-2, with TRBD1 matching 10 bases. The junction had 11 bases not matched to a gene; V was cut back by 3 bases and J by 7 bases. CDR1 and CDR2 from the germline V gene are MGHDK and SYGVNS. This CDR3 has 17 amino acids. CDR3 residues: CASSESSPGQGIGELFF. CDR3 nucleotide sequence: TGTGCCAGCAGTGAGAGCTCACCGGGACAGGGGATCGGGGAGCTGTTTTTT.